These T cell receptor beta chains were read from a single sample in a study of graft-versus-host responses after intestinal transplantation. Clones were sequenced by immunoSEQ multiplex PCR, and TCRdb holds only the in-frame ones, with some missing. Seen here are about 92,000 clones, about 89% observed once, and the top ten hold 6%. Their specific antigens are unknown. This material consisted of unstimulated CD8+ T cells sorted from spleen or lymph node cells, taken before intestinal transplant. The source is a human donor who received an intestinal transplant. Both conserved end residues are part of each CDR3. The D gene is left open where the match is weak. Only part of the rows carry a size: once, few, many, or a class if the clone is expanded.

d_call | j_call | clone_size | v_call | cdr3_nt | cdr3_aa
. | TRBJ2-5 | . | TRBV2 | TGTGCCACCAAGGAGGACTACCAAGAGACCCAGTACTTC | CATKEDYQETQYF
. | TRBJ1-2 | . | TRBV30 | TGTGCCTGGAGTCCCGACAGCTATGGCTACACCTTC | CAWSPDSYGYTF
. | TRBJ2-1 | . | TRBV6-5 | TGTGCCAGCGGGGGTTTCAATGAGCAGTTCTTC | CASGGFNEQFF
. | TRBJ1-3 | . | TRBV7-6 | TGTGCCAGCAGCTTATGGCTCCCTGGGGGGGAACCTGGAAACACCATATATTTT | CASSLWLPGGEPGNTIYF
TRBD2 | TRBJ2-3 | few | TRBV5-4 | TGTGCCAGCAGCATTAGCGGGAGTCATACGCAGTATTTT | CASSISGSHTQYF
. | TRBJ2-7 | . | TRBV6-5 | TGTGCCAGCACCCAGGGTATGCCCTACGAGCAGTACTTC | CASTQGMPYEQYF
TRBD1 | TRBJ2-2 | . | TRBV9 | TGTGCCAGCAGCGGGGGGGACAGGGGAAGTGCCGGGGAGCTGTTTTTT | CASSGGDRGSAGELFF
. | TRBJ2-3 | . | TRBV7-9 | TGTGCCAGCAGCTTAGCGGGGGTTTGGTTAAGGATGGATACTGATACGCAGTATTTT | CASSLAGVWLRMDTDTQYF
TRBD2 | TRBJ2-1 | . | TRBV2 | TGTGCCAGCATCGGTGGTAGCGGGGGGAATGAGCAGTTCTTC | CASIGGSGGNEQFF
. | TRBJ2-7 | once | TRBV29-1 | TGCAGCGTTGAGGACGGGCTCTACGAGCAGTACTTC | CSVEDGLYEQYF
. | TRBJ2-7 | . | TRBV29-1 | TGCAGCGCCTCGGGACCCCGGAGATACGAGCAGTACTTC | CSASGPRRYEQYF
. | TRBJ2-7 | . | TRBV27 | TGTGCCAGCAGTTTCATAGGGGAAGCCGAGCAGTACTTC | CASSFIGEAEQYF
. | TRBJ2-7 | . | TRBV9 | TGTGCCAGCAGTTCGGGGGACCGCGGCGAGCAGTACTTC | CASSSGDRGEQYF
TRBD2 | TRBJ2-4 | . | TRBV27 | TGTGCCAGCACGGGGGGGGAGGGCATTCAGTACTTC | CASTGGEGIQYF
TRBD1 | TRBJ2-1 | . | TRBV10-3 | TGTGCCATCAGGGGACAGTTGGATGAGCAGTTCTTC | CAIRGQLDEQFF
. | TRBJ2-6 | . | TRBV5-1 | TGTGCCAGCAGCCCGGGGGTGTCTGGGGCCAACGTCCTGACTTTC | CASSPGVSGANVLTF
. | TRBJ2-7 | . | TRBV9 | TGTGCCAGCAGCGTAGGGGGGGACACCTACGAGCAGTACTTC | CASSVGGDTYEQYF
. | TRBJ2-5 | . | TRBV19 | TGTGCCAGTAGTATACCCTCGGGACACATTAACGTTGAGACCCAGTACTTC | CASSIPSGHINVETQYF
. | TRBJ2-7 | . | TRBV4-1 | TGCGCCAGCAGCCAAGTAGGCCTGACACCCTCCTACGAGCAGTACTTC | CASSQVGLTPSYEQYF
. | TRBJ2-7 | . | TRBV6-5 | TGTGCCAGCAGTAACCCCAGAGTCTCCTACGAGCAGTACTTC | CASSNPRVSYEQYF
. | TRBJ2-5 | . | TRBV6-6 | TGTGCCAGCAGTTTTACGTTCCAAGAGACCCAGTACTTC | CASSFTFQETQYF
TRBD1 | TRBJ2-5 | . | TRBV7-9 | TGTGCCAGCAGCAAAGACAGGGGGAGAGAGACCCAGTACTTC | CASSKDRGRETQYF
TRBD2 | TRBJ2-2 | . | TRBV13 | TGTGCCAGCAGCTTGACTAGCGGGAGTACCGGGGAGCTGTTTTTT | CASSLTSGSTGELFF
. | TRBJ1-2 | . | TRBV29-1 | TGCAGCGTTGAAGATTCGGGGGAGGGCTATGGCTACACCTTC | CSVEDSGEGYGYTF
. | TRBJ1-4 | . | TRBV28 | TGTGCCAGCAGTGAAGGTCGACCCGATGAAAAACTGTTTTTT | CASSEGRPDEKLFF
. | TRBJ2-7 | once | TRBV5-6 | TGTGCCAGCAGCTTGTTTCTAAGCAACTACGAGCAGTACTTC | CASSLFLSNYEQYF
TRBD2 | TRBJ2-5 | . | TRBV5-6 | TGTGCCAGCAGCCCCACCTCTAGCGGGACATCTGAGACCCAGTACTTC | CASSPTSSGTSETQYF
TRBD1 | TRBJ1-1 | . | TRBV29-1 | TGCAGCGTTCGGACAGGGTACCTGAACACTGAAGCTTTCTTT | CSVRTGYLNTEAFF
. | TRBJ2-7 | . | TRBV13 | TGTGCCAGCAGCTTAGGATCAGGTTCCTACGAGCAGTACTTC | CASSLGSGSYEQYF
TRBD1 | TRBJ1-5 | . | TRBV30 | TGTGCCTGGAGTGTACGACAGGGCGGCCAGCCCCAGCATTTT | CAWSVRQGGQPQHF
TRBD2 | TRBJ2-5 | . | TRBV7-9 | TGTGCCAGCAGCCCCCCCGGGACTAGCGGGGAGACCCAGTACTTC | CASSPPGTSGETQYF
TRBD2 | TRBJ2-1 | . | TRBV4-2 | TGTGCCAGCAGCCCCCGGACTAGCAAGGTTTACAATGAGCAGTTCTTC | CASSPRTSKVYNEQFF
. | TRBJ1-1 | . | TRBV29-1 | TGCAGCGCAAAGGACAGTGAAGCTTTCTTT | CSAKDSEAFF
. | TRBJ1-6 | . | TRBV13 | TGTGCCAGCAGCTTCGGGATAAGCTCCTATAATTCACCCCTCCACTTT | CASSFGISSYNSPLHF